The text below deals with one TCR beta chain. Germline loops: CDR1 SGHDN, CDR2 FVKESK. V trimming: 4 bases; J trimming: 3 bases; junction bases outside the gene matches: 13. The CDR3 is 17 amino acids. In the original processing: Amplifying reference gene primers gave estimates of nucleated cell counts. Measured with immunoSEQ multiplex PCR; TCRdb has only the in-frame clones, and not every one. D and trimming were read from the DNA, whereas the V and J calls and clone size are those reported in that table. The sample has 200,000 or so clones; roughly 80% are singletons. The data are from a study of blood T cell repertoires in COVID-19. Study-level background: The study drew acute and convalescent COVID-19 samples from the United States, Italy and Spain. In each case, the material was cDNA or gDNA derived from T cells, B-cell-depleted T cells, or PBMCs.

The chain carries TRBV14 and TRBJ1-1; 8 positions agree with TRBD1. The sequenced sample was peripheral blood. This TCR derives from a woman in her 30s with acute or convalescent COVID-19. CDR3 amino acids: CASSRVTPMDRDTEAFF. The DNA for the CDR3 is TGTGCCAGCAGCCGGGTTACTCCTATGGACAGGGACACTGAAGCTTTCTTT.